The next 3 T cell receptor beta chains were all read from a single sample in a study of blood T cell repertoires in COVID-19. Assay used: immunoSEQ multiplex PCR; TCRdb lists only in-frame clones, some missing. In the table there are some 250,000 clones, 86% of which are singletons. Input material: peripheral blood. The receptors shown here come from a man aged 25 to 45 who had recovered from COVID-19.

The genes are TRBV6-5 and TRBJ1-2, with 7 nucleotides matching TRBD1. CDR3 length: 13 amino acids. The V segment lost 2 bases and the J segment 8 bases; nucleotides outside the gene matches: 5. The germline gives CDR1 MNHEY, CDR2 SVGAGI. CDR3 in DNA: TGTGCCAGCAGTTACGACAGGGTCTGGGGCTACACCTTC. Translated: CASSYDRVWGYTF.

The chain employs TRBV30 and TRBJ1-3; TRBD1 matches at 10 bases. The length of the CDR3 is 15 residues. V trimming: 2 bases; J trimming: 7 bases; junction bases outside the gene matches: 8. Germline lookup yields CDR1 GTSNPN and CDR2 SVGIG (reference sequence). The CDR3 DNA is TGTGCCTGGAGTCCGGGACAGGGGATCGCGAACACCATATATTTT. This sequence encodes CAWSPGQGIANTIYF.

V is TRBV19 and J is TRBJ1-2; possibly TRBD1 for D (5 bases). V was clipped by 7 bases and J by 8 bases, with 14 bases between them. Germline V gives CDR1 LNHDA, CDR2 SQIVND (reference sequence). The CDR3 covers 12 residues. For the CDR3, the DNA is TGTGCCAGTACCATGGGGGGTCAAGGCTACACCTTC. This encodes CASTMGGQGYTF.